Below, 19 T cell receptor beta chains from the same sample are listed, as sequenced in a study of CD4 T cells in relation to SARS-CoV-2 and coronaviruses. Before the COVID-19 pandemic, during about 2011-2018, CD4+ T cells were taken from unexposed donors. Isolation of CD4+ T cells took place after roughly nine days in culture. TCRdb keeps only in-frame clones here, not all; method: immunoSEQ multiplex PCR. The data show 20,000 or so clones, about three quarters seen once. These receptors lack a known antigen. Sequencing was performed on CD4+ T cells from PBMCs, cultured in vitro. The receptors originated from a human donor in good health.

This clone has only a few counts. The chain links TRBV7-2 to TRBJ1-1; D uncertain. CDR1 SGHTA and CDR2 FQGNSA come from the germline V gene. This CDR3 comprises 12 residues. The V gene lost 5 bases and the J gene lost 7 bases, with 11 bases spanning the gap. CDR3 sequence: CASSLGYNEAFF. CDR3 nucleotides: TGTGCCAGCAGCCTAGGCTATAATGAAGCTTTCTTT. The full variable domain, with the rest looked up from reference TRBV7-2 and TRBJ1-1, is GAGVSQSPSNKVTEKGKDVELRCDPISGHTALYWYRQSLGQGLEFLIYFQGNSAPDKSGLPSDRFSAERTGGSVSTLTIQRTQQEDSAVYLCASSLGYNEAFFGQGTRLTVV.

The chain links TRBV5-1 to TRBJ2-5; D uncertain. CDR1 and CDR2 from the germline V gene are SGHRS and YFSETQ. V lost 0 bases to trimming and J lost 4 bases, with 10 bases between them. The CDR3 is made up of 14 amino acids. CDR3 region: CASSLEGRIETQYF. The CDR3 nucleotides read TGCGCCAGCAGCTTGGAGGGCAGAATAGAGACCCAGTACTTC.

V is TRBV19 and J is TRBJ2-6; 7 nucleotides agree with TRBD1. This CDR3 is 15 amino acids long. With 5 bases clipped from V and 2 bases from J, the junction kept 3 bases outside the gene matches. Germline V gives CDR1 LNHDA, CDR2 SQIVND (reference sequence). CDR3 nucleotides: TGTGCCAGTAGTGCCGACAGGGCTGGGGCCAACGTCCTGACTTTC. The encoded protein is CASSADRAGANVLTF.

The V and J genes are TRBV5-4 and TRBJ2-7, with D perhaps TRBD2 (7 bases). The CDR3 sequence is 15 residues long. In germline, CDR1 is SGHNT, CDR2 YYREEE (reference sequence). Trimming took 2 bases from V and 7 from J, leaving 19 bases between them. CDR3 nucleotides: TGTGCCAGCAGCTTAGGGGGGGCGGGGGCGCGGGAGCAGTACTTC. Translating gives CASSLGGAGAREQYF.

The chain links TRBV7-2 to TRBJ1-5, with D unclear. Deletions cut 1 base from V and 2 bases from J, with 15 bases between. CDR3 length: 17 residues. The V gene's germline CDR1 is SGHTA and CDR2 FQGNSA. The CDR3 nucleotides are TGTGCCAGCAGCTTAGTCGGACGGGGATCGGGCAATCAGCCCCAGCATTTT. Its protein product is CASSLVGRGSGNQPQHF.

This clone has only one observation. The chain joins TRBV7-2 to TRBJ2-1; 11 positions match TRBD2. CDR1 is SGHTA and CDR2 is FQGNSA in the germline V gene. The CDR3 length is 15 residues. V shed 3 bases, J shed 7 bases, and the junction held 5 bases outside the gene matches. The CDR3 nucleotides read TGTGCCAGCAGCTTGGTTACTAGCGGGAGTAATGAGCAGTTCTTC. As protein: CASSLVTSGSNEQFF. The full variable domain, in which reference TRBV7-2 and TRBJ2-1 provide the parts outside the CDR3, is GAGVSQSPSNKVTEKGKDVELRCDPISGHTALYWYRQSLGQGLEFLIYFQGNSAPDKSGLPSDRFSAERTGGSVSTLTIQRTQQEDSAVYLCASSLVTSGSNEQFFGPGTRLTVL.

This clone came up a few times. The gene calls are TRBV6-5 and TRBJ1-5; 9 nucleotides align to TRBD1. The CDR3 spans 14 residues. J gave up 7 bases and V 8 bases, and 9 bases lay outside the gene matches. Germline lookup yields CDR1 MNHEY and CDR2 SVGAGI. The CDR3 nucleotides read TGTGCCAGCTCACCGGGACAGGGTTACCAGCCCCAGCATTTT. Translating it yields CASSPGQGYQPQHF.

The rearrangement uses TRBV3-1 (or the pseudogene TRBV3-2) and TRBJ1-3; a possible D gene is TRBD1 (5 bases). CDR1 and CDR2 from the germline V gene are LGHDT and YNNKEL (reference sequence). The CDR3 totals 14 residues. V was shortened by 4 bases and J by 4 bases, with 11 bases between the two germline ends. The CDR3 coding sequence is TGTGCCAGCAGCCCCCAGGGCTTCGGAAACACCATATATTTT. Protein product: CASSPQGFGNTIYF.

Here the CDR3 reads CASSLARETQYF. The CDR3 coding sequence is TGTGCCAGCAGCTTAGCGAGGGAGACCCAGTACTTC. The chain joins TRBV7-8 to TRBJ2-5; D call uncertain. V dropped 0 bases and J dropped 5 bases, with 4 bases sitting between them. The CDR3 runs 12 residues. Germline lookup yields CDR1 SGHVS and CDR2 FQNEAQ.

A remark on this clone: This sample includes further DNA sequences coding for the same CDR3. The chain carries TRBV5-8 and TRBJ2-7; 7 positions agree with TRBD1. The germline V gene encodes CDR1 SGHTS and CDR2 YDEGEE. J was trimmed by 2 bases and V by 4 bases; bases with no gene match: 3. The CDR3 length is 13 residues. The CDR3 loop reads CASSRTGPYEQYF. For the CDR3, the DNA is TGTGCCAGCAGCCGGACAGGTCCCTACGAGCAGTACTTC.

This clone was seen a few times. The chain is built from TRBV2 and TRBJ1-6; D unclear. V was clipped by 6 bases and J by 5 bases, with 5 bases between them. This CDR3 has 12 amino acids. CDR1 is SNHLY and CDR2 is FYNNEI in the germline V gene. The DNA of the CDR3 is TGTGCCAGCAGCCAGAATAATTCACCCCTCCACTTT. This gives the protein CASSQNNSPLHF. The complete variable domain, with remaining parts taken from reference TRBV2 and TRBJ1-6, reads EPEVTQTPSHQVTQMGQEVILRCVPISNHLYFYWYRQILGQKVEFLVSFYNNEISEKSEIFDDQFSVERPDGSNFTLKIRSTKLEDSAMYFCASSQNNSPLHFGNGTRLTVT.

The chain recombines TRBV6-1 with TRBJ2-7, with D uncertain. The CDR3 length is 15 residues. Germline V gives CDR1 MNHNS, CDR2 SASEGT. The V gene lost 2 bases and the J gene lost 0 bases, with 11 bases spanning the gap. The CDR3 sequence: CASSEKNLPSYEQYF. In DNA, the CDR3 is TGTGCCAGCAGTGAAAAGAACTTGCCCTCCTACGAGCAGTACTTC.

This chain connects TRBV11-2 to TRBJ2-1, with 13 bases that match TRBD2. V was pared by 5 bases and J by 5 bases, with 3 bases of the junction left unmatched. CDR3 length equals 15 residues. Germline V gives CDR1 SGHAT, CDR2 FQNNGV. CDR3: CASSPGTSGDNEQFF. For the CDR3, the DNA is TGTGCCAGCAGCCCCGGGACTAGCGGGGACAATGAGCAGTTCTTC.

The V call is TRBV19, the J call TRBJ2-3; the match to TRBD1 covers 7 bases. This CDR3 comprises 16 residues. The ends lost 6 bases at V and 3 bases at J; junction bases unmatched: 12. Germline V gene sequence: CDR1 LNHDA, CDR2 SQIVND (reference sequence). The CDR3 loop is CASRPKGALGTDTQYF. Written as DNA, the CDR3 is TGTGCCAGTAGGCCCAAGGGGGCCTTGGGAACAGATACGCAGTATTTT. Based on the CDR3 plus reference TRBV19 and TRBJ2-3, the full variable domain is DGGITQSPKYLFRKEGQNVTLSCEQNLNHDAMYWYRQDPGQGLRLIYYSQIVNDFQKGDIAEGYSVSREKKESFPLTVTSAQKNPTAFYLCASRPKGALGTDTQYFGPGTRLTVL.

This sequence joins TRBV5-8 and TRBJ2-5; 10 nucleotides match TRBD1. Germline loops: CDR1 SGHTS, CDR2 YDEGEE. The trim removed 8 bases at V and 3 bases at J, leaving 10 bases unmatched. This CDR3 has 15 residues. The CDR3 nucleotides read TGTGCCAGTTCTCCGGGACAGGGGACGGAAGAGACCCAGTACTTC. Amino acid sequence: CASSPGQGTEETQYF.

This clone was counted a few times. The chain joins TRBV7-6 to TRBJ1-6; possible D gene TRBD1, 5 bases. V was trimmed by 5 bases and J by 1 base, leaving 12 bases between them. Germline V gene sequence: CDR1 SGHVS, CDR2 FNYEAQ. The length of the CDR3 is 16 residues. The CDR3: CASSRGGESYNSPLHF. The DNA for the CDR3 is TGTGCCAGCAGCCGCGGGGGGGAATCCTATAATTCACCCCTCCACTTT.

The V call is TRBV5-8, the J call TRBJ2-3; unclear D gene. The CDR3 totals 16 residues. Germline V gene data show CDR1 as SGHTS and CDR2 as YDEGEE. Trimming left V 0 bases short and J 0 bases short, with 11 bases between. CDR3 amino acids: CASSLAGISSTDTQYF. For the CDR3, the DNA is TGTGCCAGCAGCTTGGCTGGGATATCTAGCACAGATACGCAGTATTTT.

V and J are TRBV7-9 and TRBJ1-2, with D hard to call. Germline V gene lookup returns CDR1 SEHNR and CDR2 FQNEAQ (reference sequence). The V and J ends lost 4 bases and 4 bases respectively, with 10 bases between them. The CDR3 has 13 amino acids. In DNA, the CDR3 is TGTGCCAGCAGCTCCGCCTTGATCTATGGCTACACCTTC. It translates to CASSSALIYGYTF.

The chain employs TRBV5-4 and TRBJ1-1, with 11 bases aligning to TRBD1. The V and J ends lost 3 bases and 5 bases, in that order; junction bases with no gene match: 9. Germline V gene lookup returns CDR1 SGHNT and CDR2 YYREEE (reference sequence). The CDR3 runs to 16 residues. CDR3 protein: CASSSRDRGDGTEAFF. In DNA form, the CDR3 reads TGTGCCAGCAGCTCACGGGACAGGGGGGATGGTACTGAAGCTTTCTTT.